This entry concerns a single TCR beta chain. This sample is part of a study of shared clonotypes between healthy human individuals. Profiling relied on immunoSEQ multiplex PCR, and the TCRdb table lists in-frame clones only, not all of them. The sample records some 2,500,000 clones, 92% being singletons. CDR3 length: 11 amino acids. Germline V gene lookup returns CDR1 MNHEY and CDR2 SVGAGI. Trimming took 7 bases from V and 0 from J, leaving 3 bases between them. The sequencing input was naive CD4+ T cells from PBMCs. The subset is: CD45RA+ positively selected. This chain links TRBV6-5 with TRBJ1-2; D call uncertain. This TCR derives from a man aged 18-30 years in good health. Some clones in this sample may be carry-over from other donors' samples. CDR3 coding DNA: TGTGCCAGCAAGTCTAACTATGGCTACACCTTC. Residues: CASKSNYGYTF.